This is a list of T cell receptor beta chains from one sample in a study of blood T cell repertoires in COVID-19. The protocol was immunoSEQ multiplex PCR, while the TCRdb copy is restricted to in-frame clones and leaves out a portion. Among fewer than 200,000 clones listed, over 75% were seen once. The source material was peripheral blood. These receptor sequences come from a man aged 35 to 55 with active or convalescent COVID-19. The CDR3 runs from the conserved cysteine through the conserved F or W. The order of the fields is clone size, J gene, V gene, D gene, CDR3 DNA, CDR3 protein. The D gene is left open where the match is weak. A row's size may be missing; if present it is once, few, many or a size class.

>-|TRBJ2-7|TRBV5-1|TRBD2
TGCGCCAGCAGCTTGACGGGGGGGCACTACGAGCAGTACTTC
CASSLTGGHYEQYF
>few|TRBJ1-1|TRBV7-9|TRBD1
TGTGCCAGCAGCTTAGCAGGGGGCAACACTGAAGCTTTCTTT
CASSLAGGNTEAFF
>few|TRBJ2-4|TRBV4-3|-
TGCGCCAGCAGCCAAGAGGGGCGGTCTCCGGGGGACATTCAGTACTTC
CASSQEGRSPGDIQYF
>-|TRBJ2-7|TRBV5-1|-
TGCGCCAGCAGCTTGGGATTTACGGGGGTCCACGAGCAGTACTTC
CASSLGFTGVHEQYF
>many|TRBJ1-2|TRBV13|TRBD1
TGTGCCAGCAGCTTATCTCAGGGGGCCGGTGGTAACTATGGCTACACCTTC
CASSLSQGAGGNYGYTF
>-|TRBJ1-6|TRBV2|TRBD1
TGTGCCAGCAGTCCCCCTGACAGGGTGAATTCACCCCTCCACTTT
CASSPPDRVNSPLHF
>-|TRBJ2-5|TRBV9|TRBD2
TGTGCCAGCAGCGGTAGCGGGGGGGCGGGAGAGACCCAGTACTTC
CASSGSGGAGETQYF
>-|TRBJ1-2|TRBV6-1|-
TGTGCCAGCAGTGAAGGCTTGGGGGGTCTCTATGGCTACACCTTC
CASSEGLGGLYGYTF
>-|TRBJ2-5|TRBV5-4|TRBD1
TGTGCCAGCAGCTTTGGACAGGGGCCGAAGGAGACCCAGTACTTC
CASSFGQGPKETQYF
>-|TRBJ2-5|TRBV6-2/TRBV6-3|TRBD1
TGTGCCAGCAGTCCCCCGGTGGGGACAGGAAAAGAGACCCAGTACTTC
CASSPPVGTGKETQYF
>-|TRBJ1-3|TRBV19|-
TGTGCCAGTAGTGAGGAGGGGCCATCTTTTAGCTCTGGAAACACCATATATTTT
CASSEEGPSFSSGNTIYF
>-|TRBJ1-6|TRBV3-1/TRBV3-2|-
TGTGCCAGCAGCCAAGACTTGGCAAACTCCTATAATTCACCCCTCCACTTT
CASSQDLANSYNSPLHF
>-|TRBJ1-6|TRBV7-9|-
TGTGCCAGCAGCTACCATACACGGGAGAATTCACCCCTCCACTTT
CASSYHTRENSPLHF
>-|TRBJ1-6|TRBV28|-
TGTGCCAGCAGTACCAGGGGTCCCAATGGGCCCCTCCACTTT
CASSTRGPNGPLHF
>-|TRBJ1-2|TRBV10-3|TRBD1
TGTGCCATCAGGGATTTCAGGGGGCCTACTAACTATGGCTACACCTTC
CAIRDFRGPTNYGYTF
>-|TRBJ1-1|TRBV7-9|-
TGTGCCAGCAGCCCCCGGGTCTTGCCTTGGACTGAAGCTTTCTTT
CASSPRVLPWTEAFF
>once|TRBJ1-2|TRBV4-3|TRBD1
TGCGCCAGCAGCCAAGAGCCACAGGGGATGGGGAACTATGGCTACACCTTC
CASSQEPQGMGNYGYTF